A selection of T cell receptor beta chains follows, all from one sample in a study of blood T cell repertoires in COVID-19. Generated by immunoSEQ multiplex PCR, the TCRdb table keeps only in-frame clones and is missing some. The sample consists of about 410,000 clones, around 92% of them appearing once. Specimen: PBMCs or T cells enriched from blood (not recorded which). Receptor source: a young woman who had recovered from COVID-19. Each CDR3 is given with its conserved first and last residue. A D gene is named only where the DNA matches it firmly. Where a row states a size, it is once, few, many or the class of an expanded clone; other rows omit it.

J gene: TRBJ2-1; D gene: -; clone size: -; V gene: TRBV9; CDR3 protein: CASSVTGTLYNEQFF; CDR3 DNA: TGTGCCAGCAGCGTAACAGGGACCCTCTACAATGAGCAGTTCTTC
J gene: TRBJ1-2; D gene: TRBD1; clone size: -; V gene: TRBV5-1; CDR3 protein: CASSATGEKSYGYTF; CDR3 DNA: TGCGCCAGCAGCGCCACAGGGGAAAAGTCTTATGGCTACACCTTC
J gene: TRBJ2-7; D gene: TRBD2; clone size: -; V gene: TRBV11-2; CDR3 protein: CASSLEAGYEQYF; CDR3 DNA: TGTGCCAGCAGCTTAGAAGCGGGGTACGAGCAGTACTTC
J gene: TRBJ1-5; D gene: TRBD1; clone size: -; V gene: TRBV18; CDR3 protein: CASSPMGQGRGNQPQHF; CDR3 DNA: TGTGCCAGCTCACCAATGGGACAGGGGCGAGGCAATCAGCCCCAGCATTTT
J gene: TRBJ2-2; D gene: TRBD2; clone size: many; V gene: TRBV7-3; CDR3 protein: CASSLSASGISGELFF; CDR3 DNA: TGTGCCAGCAGCCTATCGGCTAGCGGGATCTCCGGGGAGCTGTTTTTT
J gene: TRBJ1-1; D gene: -; clone size: -; V gene: TRBV28; CDR3 protein: CASRSTENTEAFF; CDR3 DNA: TGTGCCAGCAGGTCCACTGAGAACACTGAAGCTTTCTTT
J gene: TRBJ1-5; D gene: -; clone size: -; V gene: TRBV27; CDR3 protein: CASSPETENQPQHF; CDR3 DNA: TGTGCCAGCAGTCCCGAAACAGAAAATCAGCCCCAGCATTTT
J gene: TRBJ2-2; D gene: -; clone size: once; V gene: TRBV19; CDR3 protein: CASSIVEAPNTGELFF; CDR3 DNA: TGTGCCAGTAGTATAGTAGAGGCGCCGAACACCGGGGAGCTGTTTTTT
J gene: TRBJ2-7; D gene: TRBD1; clone size: -; V gene: TRBV5-1; CDR3 protein: CASSIRDSNYEQYF; CDR3 DNA: TGCGCCAGCAGCATCCGGGACAGCAACTACGAGCAGTACTTC
J gene: TRBJ2-3; D gene: -; clone size: -; V gene: TRBV4-3; CDR3 protein: CASSQGQRLEDTQYF; CDR3 DNA: TGCGCCAGCAGCCAGGGACAACGCCTTGAAGATACGCAGTATTTT
J gene: TRBJ1-1; D gene: -; clone size: few; V gene: TRBV19; CDR3 protein: CASSIAQGLGNTEAFF; CDR3 DNA: TGTGCCAGTAGTATCGCCCAGGGATTGGGGAACACTGAAGCTTTCTTT
J gene: TRBJ1-1; D gene: -; clone size: -; V gene: TRBV6-6; CDR3 protein: CASSQTPPGWRRTEAFF; CDR3 DNA: TGTGCCAGCAGTCAGACTCCGCCGGGATGGAGGCGCACTGAAGCTTTCTTT
J gene: TRBJ2-7; D gene: TRBD2; clone size: -; V gene: TRBV7-9; CDR3 protein: CASSFVTSGSSYEQYF; CDR3 DNA: TGTGCCAGCAGCTTTGTGACTAGCGGTTCGTCCTACGAGCAGTACTTC
J gene: TRBJ1-6; D gene: -; clone size: -; V gene: TRBV4-1; CDR3 protein: CASRWEGGSGSPLHF; CDR3 DNA: TGCGCCAGCAGGTGGGAGGGAGGCTCAGGCTCACCCCTCCACTTT
J gene: TRBJ1-2; D gene: TRBD1; clone size: -; V gene: TRBV28; CDR3 protein: CASSPGTVYGYTF; CDR3 DNA: TGTGCCAGCAGCCCAGGGACAGTATATGGCTACACCTTC
J gene: TRBJ2-6; D gene: -; clone size: -; V gene: TRBV9; CDR3 protein: CASSGRGGANVLTF; CDR3 DNA: TGTGCCAGCAGCGGCAGAGGGGGGGCCAACGTCCTGACTTTC
J gene: TRBJ1-5; D gene: TRBD1; clone size: -; V gene: TRBV5-1; CDR3 protein: CASSLETGDNQPQHF; CDR3 DNA: TGCGCCAGCAGCTTGGAGACAGGGGACAATCAGCCCCAGCATTTT
J gene: TRBJ2-7; D gene: -; clone size: -; V gene: TRBV9; CDR3 protein: CASSVGGHPNSYEQYF; CDR3 DNA: TGTGCCAGCAGCGTTGGTGGGCATCCCAACTCCTACGAGCAGTACTTC
J gene: TRBJ1-6; D gene: TRBD1; clone size: -; V gene: TRBV3-1/TRBV3-2; CDR3 protein: CASSGQGESPLHF; CDR3 DNA: TGTGCCAGCAGCGGACAGGGGGAATCACCCCTCCACTTT
J gene: TRBJ1-2; D gene: TRBD1; clone size: -; V gene: TRBV29-1; CDR3 protein: CSAEPGQGIGYTF; CDR3 DNA: TGCAGCGCGGAACCGGGACAGGGCATCGGCTACACCTTC
J gene: TRBJ2-7; D gene: -; clone size: -; V gene: TRBV14; CDR3 protein: CASVARTAYSYEQYF; CDR3 DNA: TGTGCCAGCGTGGCTAGGACAGCCTACTCCTACGAGCAGTACTTC
J gene: TRBJ1-2; D gene: -; clone size: once; V gene: TRBV6-5; CDR3 protein: CASSYSGTNGYTF; CDR3 DNA: TGTGCCAGCAGTTACTCTGGGACAAATGGCTACACCTTC
J gene: TRBJ2-7; D gene: -; clone size: few; V gene: TRBV28; CDR3 protein: CASSFANSYEQYF; CDR3 DNA: TGTGCCAGCAGTTTCGCTAACTCCTACGAGCAGTACTTC
J gene: TRBJ2-2; D gene: TRBD1; clone size: -; V gene: TRBV5-1; CDR3 protein: CASSFRDRETGELFF; CDR3 DNA: TGCGCCAGCAGCTTCCGGGACAGGGAGACCGGGGAGCTGTTTTTT
J gene: TRBJ2-2; D gene: -; clone size: -; V gene: TRBV10-3; CDR3 protein: CAISSTETGELFF; CDR3 DNA: TGTGCCATCAGTAGCACTGAAACCGGGGAGCTGTTTTTT
J gene: TRBJ2-1; D gene: -; clone size: once; V gene: TRBV2; CDR3 protein: CASTDYLSYNEQFF; CDR3 DNA: TGTGCCAGCACAGACTACCTCTCCTACAATGAGCAGTTCTTC
J gene: TRBJ2-7; D gene: TRBD2; clone size: -; V gene: TRBV2; CDR3 protein: CASRPGLADNYEQYF; CDR3 DNA: TGTGCCAGCAGACCGGGACTAGCGGATAACTACGAGCAGTACTTC
J gene: TRBJ1-6; D gene: -; clone size: -; V gene: TRBV27; CDR3 protein: CASSPLSYRLDNSPLHF; CDR3 DNA: TGTGCCAGCAGTCCCTTAAGCTACAGGCTCGATAATTCACCCCTCCACTTT
J gene: TRBJ2-2; D gene: -; clone size: -; V gene: TRBV4-1; CDR3 protein: CASSPGRGGNTGELFF; CDR3 DNA: TGCGCCAGCAGCCCTGGAAGGGGAGGGAACACCGGGGAGCTGTTTTTT
J gene: TRBJ2-1; D gene: -; clone size: -; V gene: TRBV28; CDR3 protein: CASSLLANYNEQFF; CDR3 DNA: TGTGCCAGCAGCCTGCTAGCGAATTACAATGAGCAGTTCTTC
J gene: TRBJ1-4; D gene: -; clone size: -; V gene: TRBV12-3/TRBV12-4; CDR3 protein: CASTPRVGEKLFF; CDR3 DNA: TGTGCCAGCACTCCACGGGTTGGGGAAAAACTGTTTTTT
J gene: TRBJ1-3; D gene: -; clone size: -; V gene: TRBV13; CDR3 protein: CASSRTTGNPGNTIYF; CDR3 DNA: TGTGCCAGCAGCCGAACTACAGGGAACCCTGGAAACACCATATATTTT
J gene: TRBJ2-1; D gene: TRBD1; clone size: -; V gene: TRBV19; CDR3 protein: CASSIPGQGMNEQFF; CDR3 DNA: TGTGCCAGTAGTATACCTGGACAGGGGATGAATGAGCAGTTCTTC
J gene: TRBJ1-5; D gene: -; clone size: -; V gene: TRBV6-5; CDR3 protein: CASTLGGNQPQHF; CDR3 DNA: TGTGCCAGCACCCTAGGGGGAAATCAGCCCCAGCATTTT
J gene: TRBJ2-1; D gene: TRBD2; clone size: -; V gene: TRBV6-4; CDR3 protein: CASSDSGTSGNNEQFF; CDR3 DNA: TGTGCCAGCAGTGACTCAGGGACTAGCGGAAATAATGAGCAGTTCTTC
J gene: TRBJ1-1; D gene: -; clone size: -; V gene: TRBV12-3/TRBV12-4; CDR3 protein: CATRQQNTEAFF; CDR3 DNA: TGTGCCACCCGACAGCAGAACACTGAAGCTTTCTTT
J gene: TRBJ1-1; D gene: TRBD1; clone size: -; V gene: TRBV6-2/TRBV6-3; CDR3 protein: CASSRTGAATGAFF; CDR3 DNA: TGTGCCAGCAGTAGGACAGGGGCCGCCACCGGAGCTTTCTTT
J gene: TRBJ1-5; D gene: -; clone size: -; V gene: TRBV2; CDR3 protein: CASSSGSIPDQPQHF; CDR3 DNA: TGTGCCAGCAGTTCCGGGAGCATACCCGATCAGCCCCAGCATTTT
J gene: TRBJ2-2; D gene: -; clone size: -; V gene: TRBV4-3; CDR3 protein: CASSQGGDRNTGELFF; CDR3 DNA: TGCGCCAGCAGCCAAGGCGGGGACAGAAACACCGGGGAGCTGTTTTTT
J gene: TRBJ1-3; D gene: -; clone size: -; V gene: TRBV5-4; CDR3 protein: CASSLYSSGNTIYF; CDR3 DNA: TGTGCCAGCAGCTTGTACAGCTCTGGAAACACCATATATTTT
J gene: TRBJ2-1; D gene: TRBD2; clone size: once; V gene: TRBV20-1; CDR3 protein: CSASKREVYNEQFF; CDR3 DNA: TGCAGTGCTAGTAAGCGGGAGGTCTACAATGAGCAGTTCTTC
J gene: TRBJ1-2; D gene: -; clone size: -; V gene: TRBV9; CDR3 protein: CASSVTPSINYGYTF; CDR3 DNA: TGTGCCAGCAGCGTCACTCCATCAATTAACTATGGCTACACCTTC
J gene: TRBJ1-4; D gene: -; clone size: -; V gene: TRBV19; CDR3 protein: CASSTPWGGPNEKLFF; CDR3 DNA: TGTGCCAGTAGTACCCCCTGGGGGGGACCTAATGAAAAACTGTTTTTT